What follows are 22 T cell receptor beta chains derived from one specimen sequenced in a study of T-cell memory formation after mild COVID-19 listed by TCRdb under 2021. Library method: 5' RACE. TCRdb lists the instrument as Illumina NovaSeq 6000. Starting from the raw public reads, TCRdb applied fastp trimming at Q25, assembled clones with MiXCR and retained in-frame beta chains. When rows share a CDR3 protein, they turn into one entry using the most common DNA and genes. In this sample the table shows hundreds of thousands of distinct CDR3 sequences, less than 25% of which occur a single time. The top ten clones comprise 7.5% to 9.5% of the sample. Sequenced sample: PBMCs or a T cell subset sorted from them (not recorded which). These receptors came from an adult woman who had mild COVID-19 (a few samples of this study predate the infection). The sample titles of this study are shuffled in the database, so cell type and time point are left out; the donor was told from shared clones.

The chain uses TRBV11-3 and TRBJ2-3; 12 positions match TRBD2. V shed 1 base, J shed 2 bases, and the junction held 7 bases outside the gene matches. CDR3 length: 18 amino acids. In germline, CDR1 is SGHNT, CDR2 YENEEA. CDR3 in DNA: TGTGCCAGCAGCTTAGTTCTGACTAGCGGGAGTTTCACAGATACGCAGTATTTT. This sequence encodes CASSLVLTSGSFTDTQYF.

The rearrangement links TRBV7-6 to TRBJ1-1; 7 bases line up with TRBD1. CDR1 is SGHVS, CDR2 FNYEAQ, per germline. This CDR3 has 14 residues. The CDR3 reads CAVTGLIGNTEAFF. DNA for the CDR3: TGTGCGGTGACAGGGCTGATAGGGAACACTGAAGCTTTCTTT.

The J gene is TRBJ2-1, the V gene TRBV5-6; maybe TRBD1 (6 bases). Per the germline V gene, CDR1 is SGHDT and CDR2 is YYEEEE. The length of the CDR3 is 12 residues. Trimming stripped 3 bases from V and 6 bases from J, with 7 bases between. The CDR3 DNA sequence: TGTGCCAGCAGCTGGGACACCAATGAGCAGTTCTTC. Protein product: CASSWDTNEQFF.

The sample holds a few counts of this clonotype. The chain has TRBV5-6 and TRBJ2-4, with 9 bases matching TRBD2. Per the germline V gene, CDR1 is SGHDT and CDR2 is YYEEEE. Germline trimming cut 2 bases from V and 9 bases from J; bases unmatched to any gene: 0. CDR3 length: 12 residues. Written as DNA, the CDR3 is TGTGCCAGCAGCTTACTAGCGGGCATTCAGTACTTC. This sequence encodes CASSLLAGIQYF.

A few counts support this clonotype. The V call is TRBV12-3 or TRBV12-4, the J call TRBJ1-2; a possible D gene is TRBD1 (6 bases). The CDR3 covers 13 residues. V lost 2 bases, J lost 5 bases, and 9 bases lay in between. CDR3 region: CASSLRGAYGYTF. The CDR3 bases are TGTGCCAGCAGTTTACGGGGGGCGTATGGCTACACCTTC.

The chain employs TRBV4-3 and TRBJ2-2, with 7 bases that match TRBD2. The CDR3 spans 16 residues. With V trimmed by 9 bases and J by 4 bases, 14 bases remained unmatched. Germline-derived CDR1 and CDR2 are LGHNA and YSLEER. CDR3 sequence: CASRVPSREGTGELFF. The CDR3 nucleotides are TGCGCCAGTCGCGTACCTTCCAGGGAGGGCACCGGGGAGCTGTTTTTT.

The genes are TRBV7-8 and TRBJ1-1; 9 nucleotides line up with TRBD1. V was pared by 1 base and J by 1 base, with 7 bases of the junction left unmatched. Germline V gene data show CDR1 as SGHVS and CDR2 as FQNEAQ. The CDR3 is made up of 17 amino acids. The CDR3 reads CASSLVWTGATNTEAFF. The CDR3 DNA follows: TGTGCCAGCAGCTTAGTGTGGACAGGGGCCACGAACACTGAAGCTTTCTTT.

The CDR3 reads CASSLAARNTEAFF. Written as DNA, the CDR3 is TGCGCCAGCAGCTTGGCGGCCAGGAACACTGAAGCTTTCTTT. The rearrangement uses TRBV5-1 and TRBJ1-1; D remains ambiguous. The V gene's germline CDR1 is SGHRS and CDR2 YFSETQ. The CDR3 consists of 14 residues. Trimming took 0 bases from V and 1 from J, leaving 7 bases between them.

This clonotype was seen many times. The chain combines TRBV7-8 with TRBJ2-3; perhaps TRBD2 as D (5 bases). CDR3 length: 15 amino acids. Trimming stripped 8 bases from V and 1 base from J, with 16 bases between. The germline gives CDR1 SGHVS, CDR2 FQNEAQ. The CDR3 loop reads CASSALPAGTDTQYF. CDR3 DNA: TGTGCCAGCTCCGCCCTTCCAGCGGGCACAGATACGCAGTATTTT.

The chain joins TRBV12-3 or TRBV12-4 to TRBJ1-6; D might be TRBD1 (5 bases). The V and J ends lost 1 base and 10 bases respectively, with 11 bases between them. There are 14 residues in the CDR3. CDR3 sequence: CASSLGGESSPLHF. The CDR3 nucleotides are TGTGCCAGCAGTTTAGGGGGGGAAAGCTCACCCCTCCACTTT.

This clonotype occurred a few times. The rearrangement joins TRBV30 to TRBJ2-7; TRBD2 might be the D (6 bases). CDR1 is GTSNPN and CDR2 is SVGIG in the germline V gene (reference sequence). This CDR3 is 12 amino acids long. Trimming pared 4 bases from V and 3 bases from J, leaving 10 bases between. As DNA, the CDR3 is TGTGCCTGGAAGCTAGCGAGCTACGAGCAGTACTTC. As protein: CAWKLASYEQYF.

The chain employs TRBV10-3 and TRBJ2-5, with 9 positions matching TRBD2. The V gene's germline CDR1 is ENHRY and CDR2 SYGVKD. With V trimmed by 7 bases and J by 1 base, 7 bases remained unmatched. The CDR3 runs 15 residues. The CDR3: CAIKAGGISQETQYF. The CDR3 DNA sequence: TGTGCCATCAAAGCGGGGGGAATATCCCAAGAGACCCAGTACTTC.

This clonotype was detected a few times. The rearrangement links TRBV5-5 to TRBJ1-6; no definite D call. The V end lost 1 base, the J end lost 0 bases, and 8 bases lay between the germline ends. The CDR3 sequence is 16 residues long. Per the germline V gene, CDR1 is SGHKS and CDR2 is YYEKEE (reference sequence). Written as DNA, the CDR3 is TGTGCCAGCAGCTTGATCACTGTCTCCTATAATTCACCCCTCCACTTT. This gives the protein CASSLITVSYNSPLHF.

The chain combines TRBV28 with TRBJ2-1; TRBD1 matches at 7 bases. Trimming removed 5 bases from V and 9 bases from J; junction bases left unmatched: 13. This CDR3 region has 15 residues. Germline V lookup: CDR1 MDHEN, CDR2 SYDVKM. CDR3 protein: CASSPLDRDFGEQFF. For the CDR3, the DNA is TGTGCCAGCAGTCCCCTCGACAGGGATTTCGGTGAGCAGTTCTTC.

This clonotype showed up many times. The genes are TRBV7-2 and TRBJ2-1; a possible D gene is TRBD1 (7 bases). The CDR3 runs to 15 residues. CDR1 and CDR2 from the germline V gene are SGHTA and FQGNSA. Deletions cut 7 bases from V and 4 bases from J, with 17 bases between. The CDR3 spells CASTYGGGGYNEQFF. DNA for the CDR3: TGTGCCAGCACCTACGGAGGGGGCGGGTACAATGAGCAGTTCTTC.

This chain links TRBV19 with TRBJ2-2, with 7 bases that match TRBD2. The CDR3 length is 16 residues. Germline-derived CDR1 and CDR2 are LNHDA and SQIVND (reference sequence). The junction had 10 bases not matched to a gene; V was cut back by 4 bases and J by 5 bases. CDR3 bases: TGTGCCAGTAGTACCGAGGCGGGGGTATCGACCGGGGAGCTGTTTTTT. Protein: CASSTEAGVSTGELFF.

The chain employs TRBV3-1 and TRBJ1-1; TRBD1 agrees at 7 bases. The CDR3 is 16 residues long. CDR1 LGHDT and CDR2 YNNKEL come from the germline V gene (reference sequence). V trimming: 0 bases; J trimming: 10 bases; junction bases outside the gene matches: 14. The CDR3 sequence: CASSQEGTVKVGRAFF. CDR3 coding DNA: TGTGCCAGCAGCCAAGAAGGGACAGTCAAGGTTGGGCGAGCTTTCTTT.

This clonotype was counted between two and nine times. The chain recombines TRBV18 with TRBJ2-1; D remains ambiguous. Trimming stripped 2 bases from V and 8 bases from J, with 13 bases between. This CDR3 contains 14 residues. Germline loops: CDR1 KGHSH, CDR2 LQKENI. The CDR3 region has the DNA TGTGCCAGCTCACCAGGGCCACAAGTCGATGAGCAGTTCTTC. This gives the protein CASSPGPQVDEQFF.

The gene calls are TRBV12-5 and TRBJ1-5, with D possibly TRBD1 on 6 matching bases. CDR1 is LGHNT, CDR2 FRNRAP, per germline. CDR3 length: 15 amino acids. The ends were cut back, 0 bases at V and 4 bases at J, with 10 bases in the middle. The CDR3 DNA sequence: TGTGCTAGTGGTTTGGTACTAGGGGGGAATCAGCCCCAGCATTTT. This codes for CASGLVLGGNQPQHF.

The chain is built from TRBV19 and TRBJ2-2; D gene unclear. CDR1 is LNHDA, CDR2 SQIVND, per germline (reference sequence). Trimming left V 8 bases short and J 0 bases short, with 13 bases between. The CDR3 sequence is 15 residues long. CDR3 protein: CASCCERTNTGELFF. The CDR3 DNA reads as TGTGCCAGTTGTTGTGAAAGAACGAACACCGGGGAGCTGTTTTTT.

The rearrangement joins TRBV7-9 to TRBJ2-1, with 8 nucleotides matching TRBD1. The V gene end was trimmed by 4 bases and the J gene end by 7 bases; junction bases not matched to a gene: 9. From germline, CDR1 is SEHNR and CDR2 FQNEAQ (reference sequence). The CDR3 has 15 residues. The CDR3 DNA is TGTGCCAGCAGCTCACTGGGACAGGCGATGAATGAGCAGTTCTTC. This sequence encodes CASSSLGQAMNEQFF.

This CDR3 reads CSARDIRDSFYGYTF. CDR3 in DNA: TGCAGTGCTAGAGACATAAGGGACAGCTTCTATGGCTACACCTTC. The chain recombines TRBV20-1 with TRBJ1-2; 7 bases align to TRBD1. The CDR3 has 15 amino acids. After removal of 0 bases from V and 4 bases from J, the junction contained 8 bases not matched to a gene. Germline loops: CDR1 DFQATT, CDR2 SNEGSKA (reference sequence).